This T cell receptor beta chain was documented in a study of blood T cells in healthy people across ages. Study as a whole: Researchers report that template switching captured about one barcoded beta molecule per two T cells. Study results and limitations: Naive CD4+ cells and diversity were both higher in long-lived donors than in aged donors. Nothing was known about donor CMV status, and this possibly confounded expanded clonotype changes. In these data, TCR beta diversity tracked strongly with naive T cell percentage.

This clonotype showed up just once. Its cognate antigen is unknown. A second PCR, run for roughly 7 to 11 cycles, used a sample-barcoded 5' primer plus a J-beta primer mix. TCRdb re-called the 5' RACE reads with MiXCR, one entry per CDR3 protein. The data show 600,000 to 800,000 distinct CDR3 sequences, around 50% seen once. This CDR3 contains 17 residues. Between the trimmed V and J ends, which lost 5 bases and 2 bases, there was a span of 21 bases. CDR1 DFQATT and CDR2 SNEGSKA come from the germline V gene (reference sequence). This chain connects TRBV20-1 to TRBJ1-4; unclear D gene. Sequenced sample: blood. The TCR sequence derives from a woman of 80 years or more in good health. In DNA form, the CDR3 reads TGCAGTGCTGCAGCCGTGGGCCTCTTCAACACTAATGAAAAACTGTTTTTT. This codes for CSAAAVGLFNTNEKLFF.